These 11 T cell receptor beta chains came from one sample sequenced in a study of T cells after yellow fever vaccination. MiXCR, run by TCRdb on the 5' RACE reads, gives a single entry per CDR3 protein. The data show 300,000 to 400,000 distinct CDR3 sequences, around an eighth seen once. The sequencing here drew on CD4+ T cells sorted from PBMCs, taken 15 days after the yellow fever booster vaccination. Receptors originate from a man between 18 and 29 years old who received the YFV17D yellow fever vaccine.

The chain joins TRBV18 to TRBJ2-3; maybe TRBD2 (6 bases). Germline V CDR1 and CDR2: KGHSH, LQKENI. The V and J ends lost 3 bases and 5 bases respectively, with 9 bases between them. This CDR3 contains 13 residues. CDR3 in amino acids: CASSPAGGDTQYF. CDR3 coding DNA: TGTGCCAGCTCACCCGCCGGGGGAGATACGCAGTATTTT.

As to this clonotype: A junction boundary mismatches the germline segment, possibly from a read error. The rearrangement links TRBV5-4 to TRBJ2-1; TRBD1 might be the D (8 bases). Germline V CDR1 and CDR2: SGHNT, YYREEE (reference sequence). The CDR3 spans 14 residues. The CDR3 loop reads CASSAATGAGEPFF. The CDR3 DNA is TGTGCCAGCAGCGCGGCGACAGGGGCGGGGGAGCCGTTCTTC.

A few counts support this clonotype. The rearrangement links TRBV3-1 to TRBJ1-2, with D tentatively TRBD1 (5 bases). The CDR3 consists of 13 residues. Trimming stripped 4 bases from V and 8 bases from J, with 14 bases between. CDR1 LGHDT and CDR2 YNNKEL come from the germline V gene (reference sequence). CDR3 sequence reads: CASSRLGAQGYTF. The CDR3 bases are TGTGCCAGCAGCCGTCTCGGGGCTCAGGGCTACACCTTC.

The table lists this clonotype with many counts. The chain uses TRBV9 and TRBJ2-2; D remains unclear. V shed 3 bases and J shed 3 bases, with 3 bases lying between them. This CDR3 is 12 amino acids long. The germline CDR1 and CDR2 sequences are SGDLS and YYNGEE. CDR3 region: CASSAYTGELFF. The CDR3 coding sequence is TGTGCCAGCAGCGCATACACCGGGGAGCTGTTTTTT.

This clonotype occurred a few times. CDR3 residues: CASGPTSYEQYF. In nucleotides, the CDR3 is TGTGCCAGCGGCCCCACCTCCTACGAGCAGTACTTC. The rearrangement joins TRBV12-3 or TRBV12-4 to TRBJ2-7; D remains ambiguous. This CDR3 comprises 12 residues. V was pared by 8 bases and J by 0 bases, with 8 bases between.

This clonotype was seen a handful of times. The chain combines TRBV7-3 with TRBJ2-2; D unresolved. Germline V lookup: CDR1 SGHTA, CDR2 FQGTGA. This CDR3 has 12 amino acids. Between the trimmed V and J ends, which lost 7 bases and 3 bases, there was a span of 6 bases. The CDR3 DNA follows: TGTGCCAGCAAGAGTTACACCGGGGAGCTGTTTTTT. This encodes CASKSYTGELFF.

This clonotype was seen only a few times. The chain carries TRBV27 and TRBJ2-2, with 11 bases that match TRBD1. Germline values: CDR1 MNHEY, CDR2 SMNVEV (reference sequence). J gave up 4 bases and V 6 bases, and 4 bases lay outside the gene matches. The CDR3 is made up of 15 amino acids. CDR3 sequence (DNA): TGTGCCAGCAGACCGGGACAGGGGGTCACCGGGGAGCTGTTTTTT. Its protein product is CASRPGQGVTGELFF.

The sample holds a few counts of this clonotype. V is TRBV9 and J is TRBJ1-5; D might be TRBD1 (5 bases). The CDR3 consists of 14 residues. Between the trimmed V and J ends, which lost 3 bases and 7 bases, there was a span of 14 bases. Germline assignment: CDR1 SGDLS and CDR2 YYNGEE. CDR3 region: CASSEGGGAQPQHF. The CDR3 DNA follows: TGTGCCAGCAGCGAGGGTGGAGGGGCGCAGCCCCAGCATTTT.

This chain connects TRBV7-6 to TRBJ2-5, with D possibly matching TRBD2 (5 bases). V lost 3 bases and J lost 5, with 13 bases in between. This CDR3 has 14 amino acids. Germline CDR1 is SGHVS and CDR2 is FNYEAQ. CDR3 nucleotides: TGTGCCAGCAGCTTCCTGAGGGTTGACGAGACCCAGTACTTC. Protein product: CASSFLRVDETQYF. Looking up the rest from reference TRBV7-6 and TRBJ2-5 gives the full variable domain: GAGVSQSPRYKVTKRGQDVALRCDPISGHVSLYWYRQALGQGPEFLTYFNYEAQQDKSGLPNDRFSAERPEGSISTLTIQRTEQRDSAMYRCASSFLRVDETQYFGPGTRLLVL.

V and J are TRBV19 and TRBJ2-3; D possibly corresponds to TRBD1 (5 bases). Trimming stripped 7 bases from V and 1 base from J, with 9 bases between. Germline CDR1 is LNHDA and CDR2 is SQIVND (reference sequence). There are 13 residues in the CDR3. CDR3 nucleotide sequence: TGTGCCAGTACTCCGACAGGCACAGATACGCAGTATTTT. Its translation is CASTPTGTDTQYF.

There are a few counts of this clonotype. CDR3 protein: CASTQGLHNQPQHF. CDR3 sequence (DNA): TGTGCCAGCACCCAGGGCCTTCACAATCAGCCCCAGCATTTT. This chain joins TRBV12-3 or TRBV12-4 and TRBJ1-5; D might be TRBD1 (5 bases). V lost 7 bases to trimming and J lost 3 bases, with 13 bases between them. The CDR3 sequence is 14 residues long.